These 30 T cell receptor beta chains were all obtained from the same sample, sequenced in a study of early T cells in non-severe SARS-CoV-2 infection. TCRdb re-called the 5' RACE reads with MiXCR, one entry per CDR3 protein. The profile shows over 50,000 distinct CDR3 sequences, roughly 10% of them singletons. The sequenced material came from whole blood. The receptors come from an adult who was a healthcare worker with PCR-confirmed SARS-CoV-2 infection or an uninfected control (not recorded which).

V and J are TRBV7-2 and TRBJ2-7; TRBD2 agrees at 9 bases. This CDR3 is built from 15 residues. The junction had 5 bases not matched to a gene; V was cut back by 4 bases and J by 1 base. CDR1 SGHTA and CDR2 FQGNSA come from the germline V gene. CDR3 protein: CASSSGLADSYEQYF. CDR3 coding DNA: TGTGCCAGCAGCTCGGGACTAGCAGATTCCTACGAGCAGTACTTC.

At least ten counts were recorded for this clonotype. In DNA, the CDR3 is TGTGCCAGCAGTCCCAAAGGTACGCAGTATTTT. Its protein is CASSPKGTQYF. V is TRBV12-3 or TRBV12-4 and J is TRBJ2-3; D gene uncertain. There are 11 residues in the CDR3. Trimming left V 5 bases short and J 8 bases short, with 8 bases between.

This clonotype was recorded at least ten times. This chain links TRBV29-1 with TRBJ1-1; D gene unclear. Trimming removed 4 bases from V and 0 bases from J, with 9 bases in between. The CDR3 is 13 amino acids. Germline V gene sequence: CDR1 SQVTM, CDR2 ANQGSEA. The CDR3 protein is CSVVPAVNTEAFF. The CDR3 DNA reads TGCAGCGTTGTGCCCGCCGTGAACACTGAAGCTTTCTTT. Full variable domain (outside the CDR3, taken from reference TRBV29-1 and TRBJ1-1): SAVISQKPSRDICQRGTSLTIQCQVDSQVTMMFWYRQQPGQSLTLIATANQGSEATYESGFVIDKFPISRPNLTFSTLTVSNMSPEDSSIYLCSVVPAVNTEAFFGQGTRLTVV.

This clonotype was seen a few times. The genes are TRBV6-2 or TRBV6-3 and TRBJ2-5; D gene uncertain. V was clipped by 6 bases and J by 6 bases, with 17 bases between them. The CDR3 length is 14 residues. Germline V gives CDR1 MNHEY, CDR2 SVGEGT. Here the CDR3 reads CASSPDPNLKTQYF. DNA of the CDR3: TGTGCCAGCAGCCCCGACCCCAATCTGAAGACCCAGTACTTC.

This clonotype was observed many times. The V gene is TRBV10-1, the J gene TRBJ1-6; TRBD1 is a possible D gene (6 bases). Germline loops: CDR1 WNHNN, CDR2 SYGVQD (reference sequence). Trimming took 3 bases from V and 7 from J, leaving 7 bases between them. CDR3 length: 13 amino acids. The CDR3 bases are TGCGCCAGCAGTGAAAGGGGGAATTCACCCCTCCACTTT. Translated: CASSERGNSPLHF.

CDR3 sequence (DNA): TGCAGCGCCACTCCCGTGGCGGGATGGAATGAGCAGTTCTTC. It is translated as CSATPVAGWNEQFF. V and J are TRBV29-1 and TRBJ2-1, with D perhaps TRBD2 (6 bases). Per the germline V gene, CDR1 is SQVTM and CDR2 is ANQGSEA. Trimming cost V 7 bases and J 7 bases, with 20 bases left between them. CDR3 length: 14 amino acids.

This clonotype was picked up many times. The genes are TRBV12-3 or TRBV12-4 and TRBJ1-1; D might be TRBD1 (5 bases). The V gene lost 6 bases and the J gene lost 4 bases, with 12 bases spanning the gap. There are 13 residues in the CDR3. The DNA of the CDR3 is TGTGCCAGCAGCCAGGGACGGCGCACTGAAGCTTTCTTT. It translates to CASSQGRRTEAFF.

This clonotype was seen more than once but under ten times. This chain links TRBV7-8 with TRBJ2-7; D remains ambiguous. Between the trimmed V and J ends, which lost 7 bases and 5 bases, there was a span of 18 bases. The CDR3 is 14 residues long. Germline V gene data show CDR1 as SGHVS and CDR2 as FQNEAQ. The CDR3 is CASTIMGFPDEQYF. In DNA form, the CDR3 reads TGTGCCAGCACCATTATGGGGTTTCCGGACGAGCAGTACTTC.

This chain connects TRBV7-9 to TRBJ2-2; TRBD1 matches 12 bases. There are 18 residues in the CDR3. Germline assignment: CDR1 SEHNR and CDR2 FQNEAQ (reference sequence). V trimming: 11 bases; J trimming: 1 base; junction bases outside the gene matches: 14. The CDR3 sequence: CAWPPGQGARGNTGELFF. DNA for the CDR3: TGTGCCTGGCCGCCGGGACAGGGGGCTCGAGGGAACACCGGGGAGCTGTTTTTT.

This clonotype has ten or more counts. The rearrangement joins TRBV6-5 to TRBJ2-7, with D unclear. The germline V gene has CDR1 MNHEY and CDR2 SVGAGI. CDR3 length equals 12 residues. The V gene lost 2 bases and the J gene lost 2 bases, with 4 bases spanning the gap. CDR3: CASSYGPYEQYF. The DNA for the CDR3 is TGTGCCAGCAGTTACGGTCCCTACGAGCAGTACTTC.

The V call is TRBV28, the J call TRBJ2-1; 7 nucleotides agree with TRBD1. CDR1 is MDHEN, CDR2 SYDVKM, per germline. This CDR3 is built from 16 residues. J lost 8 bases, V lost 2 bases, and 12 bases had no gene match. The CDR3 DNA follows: TGTGCCAGCAGTTTAATCGGGGACAGTGTCATCGATGAGCAGTTCTTC. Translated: CASSLIGDSVIDEQFF.

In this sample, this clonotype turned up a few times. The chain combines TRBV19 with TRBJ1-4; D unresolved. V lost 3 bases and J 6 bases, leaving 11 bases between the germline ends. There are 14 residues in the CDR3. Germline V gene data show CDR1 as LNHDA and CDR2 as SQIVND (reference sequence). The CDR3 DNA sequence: TGTGCCAGTAGTATCGGCTGGGGAGATGAAAAACTGTTTTTT. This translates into CASSIGWGDEKLFF. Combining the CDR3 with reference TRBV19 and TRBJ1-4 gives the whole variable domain DGGITQSPKYLFRKEGQNVTLSCEQNLNHDAMYWYRQDPGQGLRLIYYSQIVNDFQKGDIAEGYSVSREKKESFPLTVTSAQKNPTAFYLCASSIGWGDEKLFFGSGTQLSVL.

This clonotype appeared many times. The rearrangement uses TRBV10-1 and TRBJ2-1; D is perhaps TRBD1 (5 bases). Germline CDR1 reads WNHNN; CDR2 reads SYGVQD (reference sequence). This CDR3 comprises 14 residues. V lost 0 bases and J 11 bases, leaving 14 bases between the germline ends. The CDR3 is CASSESISGWQQFF. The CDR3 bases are TGCGCCAGCAGTGAGTCGATTTCAGGGTGGCAGCAGTTCTTC.

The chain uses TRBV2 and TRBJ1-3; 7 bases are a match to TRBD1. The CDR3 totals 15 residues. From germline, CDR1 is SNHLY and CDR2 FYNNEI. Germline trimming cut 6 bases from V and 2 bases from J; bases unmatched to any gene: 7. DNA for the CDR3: TGTGCCAGCAGAGCCCGACAGGGCACTGGAAACACCATATATTTT. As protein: CASRARQGTGNTIYF.

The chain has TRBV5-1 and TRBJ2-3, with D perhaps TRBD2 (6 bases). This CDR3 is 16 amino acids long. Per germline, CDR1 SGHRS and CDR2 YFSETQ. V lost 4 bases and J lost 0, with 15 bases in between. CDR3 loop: CASSPGDGRSTDTQYF. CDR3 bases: TGCGCCAGCAGCCCTGGGGACGGGAGAAGCACAGATACGCAGTATTTT.

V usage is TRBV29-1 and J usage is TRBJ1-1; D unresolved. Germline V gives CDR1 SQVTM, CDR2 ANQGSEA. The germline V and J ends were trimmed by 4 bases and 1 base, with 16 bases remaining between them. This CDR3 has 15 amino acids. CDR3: CSVGHLIRWNTEAFF. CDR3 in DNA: TGCAGCGTTGGACATTTGATTCGGTGGAACACTGAAGCTTTCTTT.

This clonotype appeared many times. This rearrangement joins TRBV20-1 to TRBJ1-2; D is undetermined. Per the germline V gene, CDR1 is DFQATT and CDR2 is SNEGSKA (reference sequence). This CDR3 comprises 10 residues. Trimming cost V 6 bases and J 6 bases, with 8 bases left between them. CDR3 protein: CSAGTDGYTF. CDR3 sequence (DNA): TGCAGTGCCGGAACAGATGGCTACACCTTC.

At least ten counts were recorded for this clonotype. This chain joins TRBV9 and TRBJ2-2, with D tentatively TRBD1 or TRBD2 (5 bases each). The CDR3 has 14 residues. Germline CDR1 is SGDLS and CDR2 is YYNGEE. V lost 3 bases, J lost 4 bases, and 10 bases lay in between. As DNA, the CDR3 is TGTGCCAGCAGCGGGGGACCCAGCACCGGGGAGCTGTTTTTT. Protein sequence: CASSGGPSTGELFF.

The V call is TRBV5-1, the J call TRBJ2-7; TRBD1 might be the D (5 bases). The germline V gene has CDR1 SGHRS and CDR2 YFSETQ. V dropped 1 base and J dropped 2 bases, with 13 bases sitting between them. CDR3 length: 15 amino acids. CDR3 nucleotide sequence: TGCGCCAGCAGCTTGCGGGCAGGGCCCACCTACGAGCAGTACTTC. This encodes CASSLRAGPTYEQYF.

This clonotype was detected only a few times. CDR3 in DNA: TGTGCCAGCAGCCAACCAAGCACAGATACGCAGTATTTT. This codes for CASSQPSTDTQYF. V gene TRBV7-9 combines with J gene TRBJ2-3, with D unresolved. The ends were cut back, 5 bases at V and 0 bases at J, with 6 bases in the middle. Looked up from germline, CDR1 is SEHNR and CDR2 is FQNEAQ (reference sequence). The CDR3 contains 13 residues.

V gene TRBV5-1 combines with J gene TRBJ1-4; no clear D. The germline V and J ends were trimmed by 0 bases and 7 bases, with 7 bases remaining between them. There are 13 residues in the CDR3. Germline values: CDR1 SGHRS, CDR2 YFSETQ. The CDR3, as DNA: TGCGCCAGCAGCTTGGAAGGTTTTGAAAAACTGTTTTTT. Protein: CASSLEGFEKLFF.

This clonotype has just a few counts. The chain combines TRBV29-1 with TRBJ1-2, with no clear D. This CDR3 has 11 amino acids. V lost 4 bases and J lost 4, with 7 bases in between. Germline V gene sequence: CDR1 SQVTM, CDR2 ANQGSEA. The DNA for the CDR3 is TGCAGCGTTGGTTCAGGCTATGGCTACACCTTC. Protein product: CSVGSGYGYTF.

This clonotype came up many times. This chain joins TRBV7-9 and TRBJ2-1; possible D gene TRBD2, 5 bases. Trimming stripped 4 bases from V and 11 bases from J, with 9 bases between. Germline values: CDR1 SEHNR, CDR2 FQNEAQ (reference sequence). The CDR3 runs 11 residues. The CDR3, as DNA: TGTGCCAGCAGCTCGGGGATACAGCAGTTCTTC. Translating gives CASSSGIQQFF.

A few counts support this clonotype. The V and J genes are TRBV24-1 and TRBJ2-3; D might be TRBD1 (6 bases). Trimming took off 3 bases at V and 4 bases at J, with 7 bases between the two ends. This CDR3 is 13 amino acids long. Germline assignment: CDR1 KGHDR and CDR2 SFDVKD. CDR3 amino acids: CATSDRTADTQYF. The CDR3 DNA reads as TGTGCCACCAGTGATCGGACAGCAGATACGCAGTATTTT.

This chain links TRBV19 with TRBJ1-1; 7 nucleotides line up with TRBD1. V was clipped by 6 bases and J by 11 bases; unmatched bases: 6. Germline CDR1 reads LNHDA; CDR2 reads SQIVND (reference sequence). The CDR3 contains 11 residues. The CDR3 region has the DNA TGTGCCAGTAGCGACAGGGAGAATGCTTTCTTT. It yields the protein CASSDRENAFF.

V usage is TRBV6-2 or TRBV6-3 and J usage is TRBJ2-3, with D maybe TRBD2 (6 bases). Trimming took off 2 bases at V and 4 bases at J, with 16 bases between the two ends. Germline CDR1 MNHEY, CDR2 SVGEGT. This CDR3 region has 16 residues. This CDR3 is CASSYGGVGRADTQYF. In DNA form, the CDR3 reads TGTGCCAGCAGTTACGGCGGGGTGGGGAGAGCAGATACGCAGTATTTT.

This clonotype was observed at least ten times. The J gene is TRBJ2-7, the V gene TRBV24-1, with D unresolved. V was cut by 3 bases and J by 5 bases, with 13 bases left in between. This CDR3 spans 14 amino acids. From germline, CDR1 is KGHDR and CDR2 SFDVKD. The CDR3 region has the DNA TGTGCCACCAGTGATCGCGAGCAGTTCCACGAGCAGTACTTC. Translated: CATSDREQFHEQYF.

CDR3 in amino acids: CASSEYMTEVEFF. CDR3 nucleotide sequence: TGTGCCAGCAGTGAATATATGACGGAAGTTGAGTTCTTC. The chain is built from TRBV25-1 and TRBJ2-1; D unclear. V was shortened by 0 bases and J by 14 bases, with 14 bases between the two germline ends. CDR1 and CDR2 from the germline V gene are MGHDK and SYGVNS. The length of the CDR3 is 13 residues.

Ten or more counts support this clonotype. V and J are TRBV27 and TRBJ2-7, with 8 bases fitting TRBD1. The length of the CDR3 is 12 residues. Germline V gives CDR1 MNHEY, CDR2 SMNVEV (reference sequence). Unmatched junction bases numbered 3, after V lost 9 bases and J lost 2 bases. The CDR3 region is CASRTGPYEQYF. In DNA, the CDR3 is TGTGCCAGTCGGACAGGGCCCTACGAGCAGTACTTC.

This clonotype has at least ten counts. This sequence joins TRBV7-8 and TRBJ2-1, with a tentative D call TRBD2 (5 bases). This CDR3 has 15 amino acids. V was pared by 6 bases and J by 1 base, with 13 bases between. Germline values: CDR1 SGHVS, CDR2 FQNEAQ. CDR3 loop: CASSSRGSSYNEQFF. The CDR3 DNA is TGTGCCAGCAGTTCTCGAGGGTCTTCCTACAATGAGCAGTTCTTC. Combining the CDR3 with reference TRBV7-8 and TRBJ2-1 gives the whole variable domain GAGVSQSPRYKVAKRGQDVALRCDPISGHVSLFWYQQALGQGPEFLTYFQNEAQLDKSGLPSDRFFAERPEGSVSTLKIQRTQQEDSAVYLCASSSRGSSYNEQFFGPGTRLTVL.